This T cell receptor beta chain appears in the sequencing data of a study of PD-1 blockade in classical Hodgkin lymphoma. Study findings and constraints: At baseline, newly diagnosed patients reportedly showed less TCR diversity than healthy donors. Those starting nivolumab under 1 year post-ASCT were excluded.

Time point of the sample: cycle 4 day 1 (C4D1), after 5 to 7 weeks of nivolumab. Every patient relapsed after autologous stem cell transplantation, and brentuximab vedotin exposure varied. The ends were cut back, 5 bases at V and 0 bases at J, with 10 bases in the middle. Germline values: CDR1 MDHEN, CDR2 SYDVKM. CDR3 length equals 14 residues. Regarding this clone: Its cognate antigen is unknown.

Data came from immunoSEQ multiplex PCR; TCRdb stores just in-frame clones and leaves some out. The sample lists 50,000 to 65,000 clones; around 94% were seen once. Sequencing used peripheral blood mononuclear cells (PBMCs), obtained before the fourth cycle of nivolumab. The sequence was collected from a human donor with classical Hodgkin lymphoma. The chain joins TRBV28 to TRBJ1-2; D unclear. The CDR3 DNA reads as TGTGCCAGCAGTCTGGGCTTAGCTAACTATGGCTACACCTTC. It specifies CASSLGLANYGYTF.